The 7 T cell receptor beta chains below come from one sample, sequenced in a study of identical twins. A single record per CDR3 protein comes from TCRdb applying MiXCR to the 5' RACE reads. The data contain roughly 150,000 distinct CDR3 sequences, around 3.4% of them singletons. The sample was memory T cells sorted from blood. The receptors shown here come from a man between 18 and 35 years old in good health.

This clonotype was detected ten times or more. The rearrangement joins TRBV5-1 to TRBJ2-2; the match to TRBD2 covers 10 bases. The CDR3 spans 16 residues. The V segment lost 9 bases and the J segment 4 bases; nucleotides outside the gene matches: 12. Germline CDR1 reads SGHRS; CDR2 reads YFSETQ. The DNA for the CDR3 is TGCGCCACCCACGGAGGGCTAGCGGGAGCCACCGGGGAGCTGTTTTTT. It codes for CATHGGLAGATGELFF. Filled out from reference TRBV5-1 and TRBJ2-2, the complete variable domain reads KAGVTQTPRYLIKTRGQQVTLSCSPISGHRSVSWYQQTPGQGLQFLFEYFSETQRNKGNFPGRFSGRQFSNSRSEMNVSTLELGDSALYLCATHGGLAGATGELFFGEGSRLTVL.

This clonotype was observed at least ten times. J is TRBJ2-5 and V is TRBV12-3 or TRBV12-4; tentatively, D is TRBD1 (5 bases). Trimming cost V 6 bases and J 2 bases, with 19 bases left between them. The CDR3 runs to 16 residues. CDR3 protein: CASSLPYPTAQETQYF. Written as DNA, the CDR3 is TGTGCCAGCAGCCTCCCGTATCCGACAGCGCAAGAGACCCAGTACTTC.

This clonotype has at least ten counts. This sequence joins TRBV12-3 or TRBV12-4 and TRBJ2-3, with D possibly matching TRBD2 (6 bases). The CDR3 loop spans 14 amino acids. Trimming removed 3 bases from V and 3 bases from J, with 10 bases in between. The CDR3 sequence is CASSLGGTTDTQYF. The CDR3 DNA reads TGTGCCAGCAGTTTGGGCGGGACTACAGATACGCAGTATTTT.

This clonotype was observed many times. CDR3 loop: CASSYSDSSSSPLHF. The CDR3 DNA is TGTGCCAGCAGTTACTCGGACAGTTCGAGTTCACCCCTCCACTTT. V gene TRBV6-2 or TRBV6-3 combines with J gene TRBJ1-6; the D gene is possibly TRBD1 (6 bases). The V gene's germline CDR1 is MNHEY and CDR2 SVGEGT. The V and J ends lost 0 bases and 9 bases respectively, with 12 bases between them. CDR3 size: 15 residues.

This clonotype was detected many times. The chain has TRBV20-1 and TRBJ2-7; D unresolved. Between the trimmed V and J ends, which lost 1 base and 3 bases, there was a span of 10 bases. Germline values: CDR1 DFQATT, CDR2 SNEGSKA (reference sequence). This CDR3 comprises 13 residues. As DNA, the CDR3 is TGCAGTGCTAGAGGAGAGGCCCGCTACGAGCAGTACGTC. It encodes CSARGEARYEQYV.

This clonotype was found many times. The chain uses TRBV3-1 and TRBJ2-5; D unclear. Germline lookup yields CDR1 LGHDT and CDR2 YNNKEL (reference sequence). The CDR3 covers 14 residues. V was clipped by 4 bases and J by 2 bases, with 11 bases between them. CDR3 coding DNA: TGTGCCAGCAGCCTCCTTTCTTCGCAAGAGACCCAGTACTTC. As protein: CASSLLSSQETQYF.

This clonotype came up a few times. The V and J genes are TRBV20-1 and TRBJ2-3, with a weak D call TRBD1 (5 bases). The CDR3 has 13 residues. Trimming removed 3 bases at V and 2 bases at J, with 9 bases between. Germline CDR1 reads DFQATT; CDR2 reads SNEGSKA (reference sequence). Written as DNA, the CDR3 is TGCAGTGCTAGCGACAGACTCACAGATACGCAGTATTTT. It is translated as CSASDRLTDTQYF.